The rows below give T cell receptor beta chains drawn from one sample of a study of T cell changes during pregnancy in multiple sclerosis. Clones were read by immunoSEQ multiplex PCR, and TCRdb kept only the in-frame ones, dropping some. The sample contains 40,000 or so clones, more than 70% of which appear only once. The sequenced sample was CD8+ T cells from peripheral blood mononuclear cells, obtained in the first trimester of pregnancy. The receptors derive from a female donor with multiple sclerosis, enrolled in a pregnancy study. The CDR3 runs from the conserved cysteine through the conserved F or W. Each record gives: D gene, J gene, clone size, V gene, CDR3 protein, CDR3 DNA. The D gene is left open where the match is weak. Size is stated for part of the rows, as once, few or many counts, or as a class when the clone is expanded.

. TRBJ2-7 . TRBV11-2 CASSFGTPSYEQYF TGTGCCAGCAGCTTCGGGACACCTTCCTACGAGCAGTACTTC
TRBD2 TRBJ2-1 . TRBV9 CASSPRLAGAHNEQFF TGTGCCAGCAGCCCTCGACTAGCGGGGGCCCACAATGAGCAGTTCTTC
. TRBJ1-2 once TRBV4-3 CASSQDGGSLGYTF TGCGCCAGCAGCCAAGATGGCGGGTCCTTGGGCTACACCTTC
. TRBJ2-3 once TRBV4-3 CASSQGAVPSTDTQYF TGCGCCAGCAGCCAAGGAGCGGTCCCTAGCACAGATACGCAGTATTTT
TRBD2 TRBJ2-3 . TRBV6-1 CASRASGESDTQYF TGTGCCAGCAGGGCCAGCGGGGAGTCAGATACGCAGTATTTT
. TRBJ1-1 . TRBV15 CATSRVGEGSEAFF TGTGCCACCAGCAGAGTAGGGGAAGGATCTGAAGCTTTCTTT
. TRBJ1-1 . TRBV6-5 CASSGWTDLGAFF TGTGCCAGCAGTGGTTGGACAGATTTAGGAGCTTTCTTT
TRBD2 TRBJ2-7 . TRBV5-6 CASSLRGLAVYEQYF TGTGCCAGCAGCTTGCGCGGACTAGCGGTCTACGAGCAGTACTTC
TRBD2 TRBJ2-7 . TRBV7-3 CASSPKAGGSYEQYF TGTGCCAGCAGCCCCAAAGCCGGGGGGAGCTACGAGCAGTACTTC
. TRBJ1-1 . TRBV25-1 CASRGLEEAFF TGTGCCAGCAGAGGCCTGGAGGAAGCTTTCTTT
TRBD2 TRBJ2-3 . TRBV27 CASSSLPGLAGITSTDTQYF TGTGCCAGCAGTTCACTCCCGGGACTAGCGGGAATTACGAGCACAGATACGCAGTATTTT
TRBD1 TRBJ1-5 once TRBV2 CASSEHRGTGPPQHF TGTGCCAGCAGTGAACACAGGGGAACAGGTCCGCCCCAGCATTTT
. TRBJ1-6 . TRBV15 CATRDIQYNSPLHF TGTGCCACCAGGGACATACAGTATAATTCACCCCTCCACTTT
. TRBJ2-7 . TRBV30 CAWSGGGYEQYF TGTGCCTGGAGTGGCGGCGGGTACGAGCAGTACTTC
. TRBJ2-4 . TRBV5-6 CASSSGEENIQYF TGTGCCAGCAGCTCCGGGGAGGAAAACATTCAGTACTTC
TRBD1 TRBJ1-1 once TRBV7-8 CASSFRTGLTTEAFF TGTGCCAGCAGCTTTAGGACAGGGCTGACCACTGAAGCTTTCTTT
. TRBJ1-2 . TRBV19 CASSNPGSRDYGYTF TGTGCCAGTAGTAATCCCGGGTCCAGGGACTATGGCTACACCTTC
. TRBJ1-1 once TRBV10-3 CAISESGVYTEAFF TGTGCCATCAGTGAGTCCGGGGTGTATACTGAAGCTTTCTTT
TRBD1 TRBJ2-1 . TRBV27 CASSYPGQGYNEQFF TGTGCCAGCAGTTATCCGGGACAGGGGTACAATGAGCAGTTCTTC
. TRBJ2-5 . TRBV5-6 CASSLGTYPRETQYF TGTGCCAGCAGCTTGGGCACCTACCCGCGAGAGACCCAGTACTTC
. TRBJ1-1 . TRBV6-1 CASRAGIEAFF TGTGCCAGCAGGGCGGGGATTGAAGCTTTCTTT
TRBD2 TRBJ2-1 . TRBV5-8 CASSYSGSSYNEQFF TGTGCCAGCAGCTATAGCGGGAGCTCCTACAATGAGCAGTTCTTC
TRBD1 TRBJ1-1 . TRBV11-2 CASSSEPGQGAFF TGTGCCAGCAGCTCCGAGCCGGGACAGGGCGCTTTCTTT
TRBD1 TRBJ2-3 . TRBV6-6 CASSRTGVGDTQYF TGTGCCAGCAGCCGGACAGGGGTTGGCGATACGCAGTATTTT
. TRBJ2-1 few TRBV15 CATSRDRDYNEQFF TGTGCCACCAGCAGAGACCGGGACTACAATGAGCAGTTCTTC
TRBD1 TRBJ1-2 . TRBV9 CASSPRQGSIGYTF TGTGCCAGCAGCCCAAGACAGGGTTCTATAGGCTACACCTTC
TRBD1 TRBJ1-5 . TRBV5-6 CASSYGTGISQPQHF TGTGCCAGCAGCTATGGGACAGGGATAAGTCAGCCCCAGCATTTT
. TRBJ1-2 . TRBV4-3 CASSQGIEVNYGYTF TGCGCCAGCAGCCAAGGTATCGAGGTAAACTATGGCTACACCTTC
. TRBJ1-1 . TRBV6-5 CASSSTENTEAFF TGTGCCAGCAGCTCCACAGAGAACACTGAAGCTTTCTTT
TRBD1 TRBJ2-7 . TRBV6-1 CASSRPGQGRGEQYF TGTGCCAGCAGCCGGCCCGGACAGGGGAGAGGCGAGCAGTACTTC
. TRBJ2-3 . TRBV2 CASRDSMRGTQYF TGTGCCAGTCGGGACAGTATGCGGGGTACGCAGTATTTT
TRBD1 TRBJ2-3 . TRBV5-4 CASSQATGGSDTQYF TGTGCCAGCAGCCAAGCAACAGGGGGCTCAGATACGCAGTATTTT
. TRBJ2-7 . TRBV9 CASSGGGTYEQYF TGTGCCAGCAGCGGGGGGGGCACCTACGAGCAGTACTTC
. TRBJ1-1 . TRBV29-1 CSVDEGVNTEAFF TGCAGCGTTGACGAGGGGGTGAACACTGAAGCTTTCTTT
. TRBJ1-1 . TRBV14 CASSPFRNTEAFF TGTGCCAGCAGCCCTTTCAGGAACACTGAAGCTTTCTTT
TRBD2 TRBJ2-1 . TRBV19 CASSISGASSYNEQFF TGTGCCAGTAGTATTAGCGGGGCAAGCTCCTACAATGAGCAGTTCTTC
. TRBJ2-3 . TRBV4-2 CASSKTVADTQYF TGTGCCAGCAGCAAGACAGTCGCAGATACGCAGTATTTT
. TRBJ2-7 . TRBV4-2 CASSQAPFGYEQYF TGTGCCAGCAGCCAAGCTCCGTTCGGGTACGAGCAGTACTTC
. TRBJ1-1 . TRBV10-3 CAISGTSPEDSTEAFF TGTGCCATCAGTGGTACTTCTCCCGAGGACAGCACTGAAGCTTTCTTT
. TRBJ1-4 . TRBV6-5 CASSLGGALEKLFF TGTGCCAGCAGTTTGGGGGGGGCCTTAGAAAAACTGTTTTTT
TRBD1 TRBJ1-2 few TRBV9 CASSVRTGGGYTF TGTGCCAGCAGCGTACGGACAGGGGGTGGCTACACCTTC
TRBD1 TRBJ1-3 . TRBV10-3 CAISEGQGGNTIYF TGTGCCATCAGTGAAGGACAGGGTGGAAACACCATATATTTT
. TRBJ1-2 . TRBV10-3 CAISESDRPNYGYTF TGTGCCATCAGTGAATCTGACAGGCCAAACTATGGCTACACCTTC
TRBD1 TRBJ1-6 . TRBV2 CASTMDRGFSYNSPLHF TGTGCCAGCACAATGGACAGGGGGTTTTCCTATAATTCACCCCTCCACTTT
TRBD1 TRBJ2-7 . TRBV4-3 CASSWNRGHEQYF TGCGCCAGCAGCTGGAACAGGGGACACGAGCAGTACTTC
. TRBJ1-1 . TRBV7-3 CASSLRPDTEAFF TGTGCCAGCAGCTTACGCCCAGACACTGAAGCTTTCTTT
TRBD2 TRBJ2-7 . TRBV11-2 CASSYSGGYEQYF TGTGCCAGCAGCTATAGCGGGGGTTACGAGCAGTACTTC
. TRBJ2-3 . TRBV30 CAALSGITDTQYF TGTGCCGCCCTGTCGGGGATTACAGATACGCAGTATTTT
TRBD1 TRBJ1-1 . TRBV27 CASSLLGQGAEAFF TGTGCCAGCAGTTTACTGGGACAGGGGGCTGAAGCTTTCTTT
TRBD2 TRBJ2-1 . TRBV11-2 CASIRRGGADEQFF TGTGCCAGCATCCGGCGGGGGGGTGCCGATGAGCAGTTCTTC
TRBD1 TRBJ2-7 once TRBV10-2 CASSGPDRGDGFYEQYF TGCGCCAGCAGCGGACCGGACAGGGGGGACGGGTTCTACGAGCAGTACTTC